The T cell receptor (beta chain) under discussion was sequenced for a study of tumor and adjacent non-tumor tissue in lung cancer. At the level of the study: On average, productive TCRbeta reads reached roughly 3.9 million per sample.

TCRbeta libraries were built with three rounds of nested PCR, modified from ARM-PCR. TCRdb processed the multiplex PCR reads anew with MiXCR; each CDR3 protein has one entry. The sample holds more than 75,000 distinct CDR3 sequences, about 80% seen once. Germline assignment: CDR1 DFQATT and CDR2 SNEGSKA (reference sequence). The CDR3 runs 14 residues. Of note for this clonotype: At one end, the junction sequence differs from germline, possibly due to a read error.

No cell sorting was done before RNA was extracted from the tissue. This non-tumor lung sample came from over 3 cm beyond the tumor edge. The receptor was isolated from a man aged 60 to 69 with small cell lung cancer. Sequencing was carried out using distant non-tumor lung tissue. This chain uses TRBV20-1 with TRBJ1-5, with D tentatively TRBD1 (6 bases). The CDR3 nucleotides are TGCAGTATCAAAACGGCAGGGGTGGATCAGCCCCAGCATTTC. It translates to CSIKTAGVDQPQHF.